This passage covers 9 T cell receptor beta chains from one sample sequenced in a study of spatial heterogeneity in lung cancer. Via MiXCR, TCRdb re-called the 5' RACE reads, giving one row per CDR3 protein. The profile covers 50,000 or so distinct CDR3 sequences, with 7.6% appearing a single time and less than 15% taken by the ten largest. Time point: sample taken at primary tumor resection. Unsorted whole RNA of tumor, nontumor lung or frozen PBMC was sequenced. The input for sequencing was PBMCs, taken at surgery. The receptors were gathered from a female donor with early-stage non-small cell lung cancer.

This clonotype has ten or more counts. The chain is built from TRBV3-1 and TRBJ1-1; 8 bases align to TRBD1. With 3 bases clipped from V and 2 bases from J, the junction kept 5 bases outside the gene matches. The germline V gene has CDR1 LGHDT and CDR2 YNNKEL (reference sequence). The CDR3 has 15 amino acids. For the CDR3, the DNA is TGTGCCAGCAGCCAGGCAGGGGGCTTCAACACTGAAGCTTTCTTT. Translation: CASSQAGGFNTEAFF.

This clonotype was seen repeatedly, ten times or more. This sequence joins TRBV24-1 and TRBJ1-5; no clear D. This CDR3 contains 16 residues. Trimming removed 0 bases at V and 0 bases at J, with 8 bases between. The germline V gene encodes CDR1 KGHDR and CDR2 SFDVKD. The CDR3 reads CATSDLVNHSNQPQHF. CDR3 nucleotides: TGTGCCACCAGTGATTTGGTCAACCATAGCAATCAGCCCCAGCATTTT.

This clonotype has ten or more counts. The V call is TRBV3-1, the J call TRBJ2-3; a possible D gene is TRBD2 (5 bases). V was pared by 2 bases and J by 3 bases, with 9 bases between. This CDR3 region has 14 residues. Germline V gene lookup returns CDR1 LGHDT and CDR2 YNNKEL (reference sequence). Here the CDR3 reads CASSQFSGTDTQYF. In DNA form, the CDR3 reads TGTGCCAGCAGCCAATTCTCGGGAACAGATACGCAGTATTTT.

The table lists this clonotype with a few counts. This sequence joins TRBV21-1 and TRBJ2-4; TRBD1, the table's D call, was not compared with the DNA. TRBV21-1 corresponds to a pseudogene. The CDR3 is made up of 13 amino acids. In DNA, the CDR3 is TGTGCCAGCAGCGCCGGACAGGAAAACATTCAGTACTTC. The encoded protein is CASSAGQENIQYF.

The sample holds many counts of this clonotype. This chain joins TRBV6-1 and TRBJ2-7; a possible D gene is TRBD2 (6 bases). The CDR3 spans 15 residues. Trimming took off 2 bases at V and 3 bases at J, with 14 bases between the two ends. In germline, CDR1 is MNHNS, CDR2 SASEGT. The CDR3 reads CASSEYGGDGYEQYF. The CDR3 DNA follows: TGTGCCAGCAGTGAATATGGAGGGGACGGCTACGAGCAGTACTTC.

This clonotype was observed many times. The chain combines TRBV25-1 with TRBJ1-1; the D is unclear. Germline V gene data show CDR1 as MGHDK and CDR2 as SYGVNS. Trimming left V 3 bases short and J 1 base short, with 9 bases between. This CDR3 is built from 14 residues. The CDR3 DNA follows: TGTGCCAGCAGTGATCAAGACTGGAACACTGAAGCTTTCTTT. This gives the protein CASSDQDWNTEAFF.

The rearrangement joins TRBV5-4 to TRBJ2-7; 8 bases agree with TRBD1. This CDR3 is 14 amino acids long. Trimming at V came to 3 bases and at J to 5 bases, leaving 7 bases not matched to a gene. Germline V gives CDR1 SGHNT, CDR2 YYREEE (reference sequence). Here the CDR3 DNA reads TGTGCCAGCAGCTCGGACAGGGTGGTCAACGAGCAGTACTTC. As protein: CASSSDRVVNEQYF.

This clonotype was picked up many times. The CDR3 DNA follows: TGTGCCAGCAGCCGGGTAGGGTGGGCGGCCGGAGAGACCCAGTACTTC. It encodes CASSRVGWAAGETQYF. The chain links TRBV6-2 or TRBV6-3 to TRBJ2-5; no firm D call. The CDR3 length is 16 residues. V was clipped by 6 bases and J by 4 bases, with 21 bases between them. Germline V gene data show CDR1 as MNHEY and CDR2 as SVGEGT.

This clonotype was seen repeatedly, ten times or more. The chain employs TRBV10-3 and TRBJ2-7; D might be TRBD2 (5 bases). Germline CDR1 ENHRY, CDR2 SYGVKD. V was pared by 10 bases and J by 2 bases, with 15 bases between. The CDR3 totals 13 residues. The CDR3 is CATLPEAPYEQYF. CDR3 in DNA: TGTGCCACCCTCCCGGAGGCACCCTACGAGCAGTACTTC.